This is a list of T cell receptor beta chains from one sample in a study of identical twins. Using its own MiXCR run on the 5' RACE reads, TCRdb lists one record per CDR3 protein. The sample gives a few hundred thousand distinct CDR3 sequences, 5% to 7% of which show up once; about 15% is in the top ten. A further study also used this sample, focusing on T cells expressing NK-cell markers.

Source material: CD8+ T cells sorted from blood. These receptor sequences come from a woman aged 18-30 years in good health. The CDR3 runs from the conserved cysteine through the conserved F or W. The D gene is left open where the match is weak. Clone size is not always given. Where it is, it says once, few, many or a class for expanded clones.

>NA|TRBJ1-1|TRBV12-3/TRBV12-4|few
TGTGCCAGCAGCATAAGTGGGATCACGAACACTGAAGCTTTCTTT
CASSISGITNTEAFF
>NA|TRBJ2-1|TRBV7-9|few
TGTGCCAGCAGCACCTCCGAAGGGGGGAGGGACAATGAGCAGTTCTTC
CASSTSEGGRDNEQFF
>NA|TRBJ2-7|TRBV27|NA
TGTGCCAGCAGTCTAAACGGTAGCTCCTACGAGCAGTACTTC
CASSLNGSSYEQYF
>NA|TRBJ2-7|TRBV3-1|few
TGTGCCAGCAGCCAAGATTCCGGACCTCAAGGGGGTCTCTACGAGCAGTACTTC
CASSQDSGPQGGLYEQYF
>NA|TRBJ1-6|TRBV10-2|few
TGCGCCAGCAGTGAGTCGAGTCAGTATAATTCACCCCTCCACTTT
CASSESSQYNSPLHF
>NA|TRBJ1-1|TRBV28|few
TGTGCCAGCAGTTTAGCGGTTGAGATGAACACTGAAGCTTTCTTT
CASSLAVEMNTEAFF
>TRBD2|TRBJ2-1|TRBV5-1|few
TGCGCCAGCAGCGTCAACATACTAGCGGGGGCCTACAATGAGCAGTTCTTC
CASSVNILAGAYNEQFF
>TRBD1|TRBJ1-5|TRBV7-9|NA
TGTGCCAGCAGCGATGACAGGGGAGTTTCGCCCCAGCATTTT
CASSDDRGVSPQHF
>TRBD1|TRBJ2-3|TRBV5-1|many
TGCGCCAGCAGCTTGGGGGACAGGAGCACAGATACGCAGTATTTT
CASSLGDRSTDTQYF
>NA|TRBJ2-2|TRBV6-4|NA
TGTGCCAGCAGGATTGAAATCATAGGGTACACCGGGGAGCTGTTTTTT
CASRIEIIGYTGELFF
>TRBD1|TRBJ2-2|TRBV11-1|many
TGTGCCAGCAGCCCCTGGCCGCCGGGACAGAGAAACACCGGGGAGCTGTTTTTT
CASSPWPPGQRNTGELFF
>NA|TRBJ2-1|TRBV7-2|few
TGTGCCAGCAGCATGGTCCGGCAGCCCCTAGATGAGCAGTTCTTC
CASSMVRQPLDEQFF
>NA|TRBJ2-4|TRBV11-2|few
TGTGCCAGCAGCCTCCTGGCTAGCTTCCAAAACATTCAGTACTTC
CASSLLASFQNIQYF
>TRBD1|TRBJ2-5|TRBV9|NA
TGTGCCAGCAGCGGTACCGGGACAGTTCAAGAGACCCAGTACTTC
CASSGTGTVQETQYF
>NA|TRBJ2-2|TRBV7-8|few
TGTGCCAGCAGCTTAGCGGCGGGGCCCGGGGAGCTGTTTTTT
CASSLAAGPGELFF
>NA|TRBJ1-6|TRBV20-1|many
TGCAGTGCTAGTGATGTCCAGGAGAAAGCTCAATCACCCCTCCACTTT
CSASDVQEKAQSPLHF
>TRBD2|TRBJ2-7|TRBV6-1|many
TGTGCCAGCAGCCCCGGGACTAGCGGCTACGAGCAGTACTTC
CASSPGTSGYEQYF
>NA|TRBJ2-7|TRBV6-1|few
TGTGCCACCCGGGACACAACTTCCTACGAGCAGTACTTC
CATRDTTSYEQYF